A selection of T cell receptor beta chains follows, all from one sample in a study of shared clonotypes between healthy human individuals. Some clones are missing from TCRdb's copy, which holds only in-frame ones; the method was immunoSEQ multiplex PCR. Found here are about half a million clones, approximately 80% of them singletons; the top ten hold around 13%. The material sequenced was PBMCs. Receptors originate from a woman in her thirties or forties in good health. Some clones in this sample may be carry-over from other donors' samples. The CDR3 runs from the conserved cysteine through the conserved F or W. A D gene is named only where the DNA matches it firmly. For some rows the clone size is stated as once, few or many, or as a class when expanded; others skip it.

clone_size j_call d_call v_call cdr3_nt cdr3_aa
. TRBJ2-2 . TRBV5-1 TGCGCCAGCAGCTTGTCGGTGGAACTCGGGGAGCTGTTTTTT CASSLSVELGELFF
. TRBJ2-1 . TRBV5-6 TGTGCCAGCAGCTTGGCAGGTGTCGATGAGCAGTTCTTC CASSLAGVDEQFF
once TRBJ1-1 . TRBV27 TGTGCCAGCAGTTTATCGTACCCGAACACTGAAGCTTTCTTT CASSLSYPNTEAFF
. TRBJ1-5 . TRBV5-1 TGCGCCAGCAGCTTGGGGGGTAGTGGCAATCAGCCCCAGCATTTT CASSLGGSGNQPQHF
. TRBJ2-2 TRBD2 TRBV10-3 TGTGCCATCAGTGAAGCGGGAGGGGACACCGGGGAGCTGTTTTTT CAISEAGGDTGELFF
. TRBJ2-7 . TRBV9 TGTGCCAGCAGCGCGACTACAGGGACCGAGCAGTACTTC CASSATTGTEQYF
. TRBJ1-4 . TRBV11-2 TGTGCCAGCAGCTTAGGGCAGGGTGCTAATGAAAAACTGTTTTTT CASSLGQGANEKLFF
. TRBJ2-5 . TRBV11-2 TGTGCCAGCAGCTTAGACAAAGAGACCCAGTACTTC CASSLDKETQYF
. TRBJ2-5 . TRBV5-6 TGTGCCAGCAGTCGTGATACAGGCGAGGGGACCCAGTACTTC CASSRDTGEGTQYF
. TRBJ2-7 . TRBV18 TGTGCCAGCTCACCTCCCTCTTCCTACGAGCAGTACTTC CASSPPSSYEQYF
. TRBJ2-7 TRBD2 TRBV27 TGTGCCAGCAGTGGGGGACTAACCGGGACGACGGGCTACGAGCAGTACTTC CASSGGLTGTTGYEQYF
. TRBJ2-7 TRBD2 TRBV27 TGTGCCAGCAGTCGCCCTAGCGGGAGGGCCGTTTACGAGCAGTACTTC CASSRPSGRAVYEQYF
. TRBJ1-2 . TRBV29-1 TGCAGCGTCGGAGGGGGGGGTGGCTACACCTTC CSVGGGGGYTF
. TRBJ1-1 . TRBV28 TGTGCCGAAAAGGACAGAAAGAACACTGAAGCTTTCTTT CAEKDRKNTEAFF
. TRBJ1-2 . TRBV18 TGTGCCAGCTCCCCCGGCAGCTATGTGGGCTACACCTTC CASSPGSYVGYTF
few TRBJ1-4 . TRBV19 TGTGCCAGTAGTCGACAGACTGCAACTAATGAAAAACTGTTTTTT CASSRQTATNEKLFF
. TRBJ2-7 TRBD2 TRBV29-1 TGCAGCGTGGGGACTAGCGGGGCCCACTACGAGCAGTACTTC CSVGTSGAHYEQYF
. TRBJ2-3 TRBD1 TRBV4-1 TGCGCCAGCAGCCACCGGGACAGTAGACCTCCGGATACGCAGTATTTT CASSHRDSRPPDTQYF
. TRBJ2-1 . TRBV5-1 TGCGCCAGCCACCTACTGCCGAGCTACAATGAGCAGTTCTTC CASHLLPSYNEQFF
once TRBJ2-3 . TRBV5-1 TGCGCCAGCACCGGGACGGGGGTAACAGATACGCAGTATTTT CASTGTGVTDTQYF
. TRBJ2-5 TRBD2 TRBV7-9 TGTGCCAGCAGCAGGACTAGCGGCTACCAAGAGACCCAGTACTTC CASSRTSGYQETQYF
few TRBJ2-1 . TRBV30 TGTGCCTGGAGCGCAGTTTCGAATTCGCGGGAGCAGTTCTTC CAWSAVSNSREQFF
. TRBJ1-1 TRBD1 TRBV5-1 TGCGCCAGCAGCTCGACAGGGAGGGACACTGAAGCTTTCTTT CASSSTGRDTEAFF
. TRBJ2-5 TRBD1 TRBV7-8 TGTGCCAGCAGCGCAGCAGTACAGGGGGCTTGGGAGACCCAGTACTTC CASSAAVQGAWETQYF
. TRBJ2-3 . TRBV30 TGTGCCTGGAGTGGGGGAGGAGGAGGAACTAGCACAGATACGCAGTATTTT CAWSGGGGGTSTDTQYF
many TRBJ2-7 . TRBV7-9 TGTGCCAGCAGCTTAAGAGGCCTGCTGGTGTACTTC CASSLRGLLVYF
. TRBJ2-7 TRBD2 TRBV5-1 TGCGCCAGCAGGCGCTGGGGGCGGGAGGGCGGCTACGAGCAGTACTTC CASRRWGREGGYEQYF
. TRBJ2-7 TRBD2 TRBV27 TGTGCCAGCAGTCTGACTAGCGGGATATACGAGCAGTACTTC CASSLTSGIYEQYF
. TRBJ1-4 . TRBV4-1 TGCGCCAGCAGCTCGCATGAAAAACTGTTTTTT CASSSHEKLFF
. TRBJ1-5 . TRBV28 TGTGCCAGCGGGTTTCTTTACCAGCCCCAGCATTTT CASGFLYQPQHF
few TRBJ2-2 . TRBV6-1 TGTGCCAGCAGTGAAAGGCAGGCACAGACCGGGGAGCTGTTTTTT CASSERQAQTGELFF
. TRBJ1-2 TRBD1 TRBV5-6 TGTGCCAGCAGCGCGGGACAGGGCTTCGGTGGCTACACCTTC CASSAGQGFGGYTF
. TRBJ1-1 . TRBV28 TGTGCCAATTCCCCAAGTCGGCTGAACACTGAAGCTTTCTTT CANSPSRLNTEAFF
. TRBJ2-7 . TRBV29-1 TGCAGCGTCTGTCCCGGGATTAGCTCCTACGAGCAGTACTTC CSVCPGISSYEQYF
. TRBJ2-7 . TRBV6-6 TGTGCCAGCAGTGGGGGTCTCCGGGAGCAGTACTTC CASSGGLREQYF
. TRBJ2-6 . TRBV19 TGTGCCAGTAGTACGCAGAGCTCTGGGGCCAACGTCCTGACTTTC CASSTQSSGANVLTF
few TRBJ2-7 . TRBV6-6 TGTGCCAGCAGTTTCTTTGACGAGCAGTACTTC CASSFFDEQYF
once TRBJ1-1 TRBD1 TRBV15 TGTGCCACCAGCAGAGACGGACAGGTAACTGAAGCTTTCTTT CATSRDGQVTEAFF
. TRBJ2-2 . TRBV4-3 TGCGCCAGCAGCCACGGACGACAGTACCCAACCCACGCGAACACCGGGGAGCTGTTTTTT CASSHGRQYPTHANTGELFF
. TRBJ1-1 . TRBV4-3 TGCGCCAGCAGCCACCTAGAACAGAACACTGAAGCTTTCTTT CASSHLEQNTEAFF
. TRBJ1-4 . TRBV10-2 TGCGCCAGCAGTGGGACGTTGAATGAAAAACTGTTTTTT CASSGTLNEKLFF
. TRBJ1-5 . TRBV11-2 TGTGCCAGCAGCTTAGATCTAGTCAATCAGCCCCAGCATTTT CASSLDLVNQPQHF
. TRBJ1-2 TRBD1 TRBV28 TGTGCCAGCCTACCAGGGACAGCTTATGGCTACACCTTC CASLPGTAYGYTF
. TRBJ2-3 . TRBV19 TGTGCCAGTAGTATCCAGGGGACAGATACGCAGTATTTT CASSIQGTDTQYF
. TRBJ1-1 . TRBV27 TGTGCCAGCAGTACACAACAGGAAGTGAACACTGAAGCTTTCTTT CASSTQQEVNTEAFF
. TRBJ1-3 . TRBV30 TGTGCCTGGAGTTGGTACTCTGGAAACACCATATATTTT CAWSWYSGNTIYF